The next 13 T cell receptor beta chains were all read from a single sample in a study of cytomegalovirus exposure and HLA in healthy donors. Researchers ran the PCR with 60 Vbeta and 13 Jbeta primers. Profiling relied on immunoSEQ multiplex PCR, and the TCRdb table lists in-frame clones only, not all of them. The sample contains around 200,000 clones, around 80% of which appear only once. Specimen: PBMCs. Receptor source: a middle-aged man in good health and CMV-seronegative.

J is TRBJ1-4 and V is TRBV6-6, with D possibly TRBD1 on 5 matching bases. Germline lookup yields CDR1 MNHNY and CDR2 SVGAGI (reference sequence). The ends were cut back, 3 bases at V and 4 bases at J, with 15 bases in the middle. The CDR3 spans 16 residues. The CDR3 sequence is CASSYLPWGVNEKLFF. In DNA, the CDR3 is TGTGCCAGCAGTTATCTGCCATGGGGCGTTAATGAAAAACTGTTTTTT.

On this clone itself: At the DNA level, this CDR3 is encoded by other sequences in the same sample as well. The chain uses TRBV5-1 and TRBJ2-3, with D unclear. This CDR3 is built from 14 residues. CDR1 and CDR2 (germline): SGHRS, YFSETQ. V gave up 3 bases and J gave up 0 bases, with 8 bases separating them. The CDR3 here is CASSSATSTDTQYF. As DNA, the CDR3 is TGCGCCAGCAGCTCAGCGACTAGCACAGATACGCAGTATTTT.

The chain joins TRBV2 to TRBJ2-7; D unclear. The CDR3 covers 14 residues. V was shortened by 0 bases and J by 7 bases, with 13 bases between the two germline ends. The V gene's germline CDR1 is SNHLY and CDR2 FYNNEI. The DNA for the CDR3 is TGTGCCAGCAGTGAAGCGATGAGACTTCGAGAGCAGTACTTC. It specifies CASSEAMRLREQYF. The variable domain in full, with the rest retrieved from reference TRBV2 and TRBJ2-7, is EPEVTQTPSHQVTQMGQEVILRCVPISNHLYFYWYRQILGQKVEFLVSFYNNEISEKSEIFDDQFSVERPDGSNFTLKIRSTKLEDSAMYFCASSEAMRLREQYFGPGTRLTVT.

This rearrangement joins TRBV7-8 to TRBJ1-3; D is undetermined. Germline-derived CDR1 and CDR2 are SGHVS and FQNEAQ. V lost 2 bases and J lost 7, with 12 bases in between. CDR3 length: 14 amino acids. CDR3 coding DNA: TGTGCCAGCAGCTTATCGGGGAGGGCTAACACCATATATTTT. Its protein is CASSLSGRANTIYF.

The rearrangement joins TRBV6-5 to TRBJ1-3; D call uncertain. Trimming took 4 bases from V and 1 from J, leaving 8 bases between them. Germline V CDR1 and CDR2: MNHEY, SVGAGI. The CDR3 runs 14 residues. The CDR3 is CASSSGISGNTIYF. The CDR3 DNA reads as TGTGCCAGCAGTTCGGGAATATCTGGAAACACCATATATTTT.

This clone was counted once. This sequence joins TRBV28 and TRBJ1-5; a possible D gene is TRBD1 (6 bases). Germline V gene data show CDR1 as MDHEN and CDR2 as SYDVKM. This CDR3 has 16 amino acids. Trimming pared 7 bases from V and 3 bases from J, leaving 19 bases between. This chain's CDR3 is CASIAGGQSFNQPQHF. CDR3 nucleotides: TGTGCCAGCATAGCAGGTGGACAGTCGTTCAATCAGCCCCAGCATTTT.

The V and J genes are TRBV28 and TRBJ2-5; 7 bases line up with TRBD1. Germline CDR1 MDHEN, CDR2 SYDVKM. The ends lost 6 bases at V and 1 base at J; junction bases unmatched: 5. There are 14 residues in the CDR3. The CDR3 loop reads CASRRQGTQETQYF. As DNA, the CDR3 is TGTGCCAGCAGGCGACAGGGAACCCAAGAGACCCAGTACTTC. Full variable domain (missing parts from reference TRBV28 and TRBJ2-5): DVKVTQSSRYLVKRTGEKVFLECVQDMDHENMFWYRQDPGLGLRLIYFSYDVKMKEKGDIPEGYSVSREKKERFSLILESASTNQTSMYLCASRRQGTQETQYFGPGTRLLVL.

V and J are TRBV29-1 and TRBJ2-2; a possible D gene is TRBD1 (7 bases). The CDR3 runs 16 residues. V lost 3 bases to trimming and J lost 4 bases, with 18 bases between them. Germline V CDR1 and CDR2: SQVTM, ANQGSEA. CDR3 sequence: CSVDGRRGQGTGELFF. In DNA, the CDR3 is TGCAGCGTTGATGGGAGGAGGGGGCAGGGCACCGGGGAGCTGTTTTTT.

The rearrangement links TRBV7-7 to TRBJ2-5, with 7 bases lining up with TRBD1. Germline CDR1 is SSHAT and CDR2 is FNYEAQ (reference sequence). V dropped 5 bases and J dropped 1; count of bases not matched to a gene: 7. This CDR3 has 15 residues. CDR3 in amino acids: CASSPRQGRQETQYF. The CDR3 DNA is TGTGCCAGCAGCCCTCGACAGGGCCGCCAAGAGACCCAGTACTTC. Variable domain in full (rest from reference TRBV7-7 and TRBJ2-5): GAGVSQSPRYKVTKRGQDVTLRCDPISSHATLYWYQQALGQGPEFLTYFNYEAQPDKSGLPSDRFSAERPEGSISTLTIQRTEQRDSAMYRCASSPRQGRQETQYFGPGTRLLVL.

This chain links TRBV30 with TRBJ2-2; 9 nucleotides agree with TRBD2. J lost 6 bases, V lost 2 bases, and 4 bases had no gene match. Germline V gene sequence: CDR1 GTSNPN, CDR2 SVGIG (reference sequence). This CDR3 has 14 amino acids. CDR3 in amino acids: CAWSPGLASGELFF. CDR3 bases: TGTGCCTGGAGTCCCGGACTAGCGTCCGGGGAGCTGTTTTTT.

In DNA form, the CDR3 reads TGTGCCAGCAGCTTAGGAGGGGGTTCCCAAGAGACCCAGTACTTC. It codes for CASSLGGGSQETQYF. V usage is TRBV7-9 and J usage is TRBJ2-5; maybe TRBD1 (6 bases). V was pared by 1 base and J by 1 base, with 10 bases between. There are 15 residues in the CDR3. The germline gives CDR1 SEHNR, CDR2 FQNEAQ (reference sequence).

The chain couples TRBV9 to TRBJ2-7; 7 nucleotides line up with TRBD1. The V and J ends lost 0 bases and 3 bases, in that order; junction bases with no gene match: 12. Germline lookup yields CDR1 SGDLS and CDR2 YYNGEE. This CDR3 has 17 residues. The CDR3 protein is CASSVVPSAGGNYEQYF. CDR3 DNA: TGTGCCAGCAGCGTAGTCCCCTCGGCAGGGGGAAACTACGAGCAGTACTTC.

A remark on this clone: Additional DNA sequences in this sample encode the identical CDR3. The rearrangement uses TRBV18 and TRBJ1-1; D remains ambiguous. There are 14 residues in the CDR3. The V gene's germline CDR1 is KGHSH and CDR2 LQKENI. V gave up 3 bases and J gave up 1 base, with 9 bases separating them. The CDR3 loop is CASSPLTENTEAFF. CDR3 nucleotides: TGTGCCAGCTCACCGTTAACAGAGAACACTGAAGCTTTCTTT.